These 14 T cell receptor beta chains originate from one sample sequenced in a study of beta chain features in type 1 diabetes. Every isolated RNA sample was fully reverse transcribed, so sequencing captured expressed TCRB transcripts. Libraries were prepared by immunoSEQ multiplex PCR; TCRdb keeps only in-frame clonotypes and omits some of them. In the table there are under 900,000 clones, roughly a sixth of which are singletons. The sample comprised naive CD4+ T cells from blood. The receptors derive from a woman aged 18-29 years in good health.

The CDR3 loop reads CASSLFPDASTDTQYF. CDR3 in DNA: TGCGCCAGCAGCTTGTTTCCGGATGCTAGCACAGATACGCAGTATTTT. The chain joins TRBV5-1 to TRBJ2-3, with D unclear. CDR3 size: 16 residues. CDR1 and CDR2 from the germline V gene are SGHRS and YFSETQ. V lost 1 base and J 0 bases, leaving 12 bases between the germline ends.

This rearrangement joins TRBV28 to TRBJ2-5; 9 bases are a match to TRBD1. The germline V gene has CDR1 MDHEN and CDR2 SYDVKM. J gave up 2 bases and V 8 bases, and 9 bases lay outside the gene matches. The CDR3 extends over 15 amino acids. The CDR3 nucleotides read TGTGCCAGCCTCTCTACGACAGGGGGGCAAGAGACCCAGTACTTC. It specifies CASLSTTGGQETQYF.

CDR3 in amino acids: CASSLPSFGYTF. The CDR3 coding sequence is TGTGCCAGCAGTTTGCCAAGTTTTGGCTACACCTTC. The J gene is TRBJ1-2, the V gene TRBV28; D not resolved. This CDR3 contains 12 residues. Looked up from germline, CDR1 is MDHEN and CDR2 is SYDVKM. V gave up 3 bases and J gave up 7 bases, with 9 bases separating them.

In this sample, this clone turned up a few times. The CDR3 protein is CASSLVGPGSTGELFF. In DNA form, the CDR3 reads TGTGCCAGCAGTTTAGTGGGTCCGGGATCCACCGGGGAGCTGTTTTTT. The rearrangement uses TRBV28 and TRBJ2-2; TRBD2 is a possible D gene (5 bases). V was trimmed by 2 bases and J by 4 bases, leaving 14 bases between them. This CDR3 has 16 residues. CDR1 and CDR2 from the germline V gene are MDHEN and SYDVKM.

This clone has more than one count but fewer than ten. The CDR3 here is CASSQDRNRPDSEQYF. The CDR3 nucleotides are TGTGCCAGCAGCCAAGATAGGAACAGACCAGACAGCGAGCAGTACTTC. The chain employs TRBV4-2 and TRBJ2-7; TRBD1 is a possible D gene (5 bases). With 0 bases removed from V and 6 bases from J, the gap between germline ends came to 18 bases. The germline CDR1 and CDR2 sequences are LGHNA and YNFKEQ. The CDR3 is made up of 16 amino acids.

This clone was seen only a few times. This chain uses TRBV13 with TRBJ2-1, with 8 bases lining up with TRBD2. The germline V gene encodes CDR1 PRHDT and CDR2 FYEKMQ (reference sequence). The CDR3 is 17 residues long. V lost 4 bases and J lost 6; bases outside the gene matches: 14. DNA for the CDR3: TGTGCCAGCAGCTCCCCGCCGGTAGCGGGAAGCCCCAATGAGCAGTTCTTC. Its protein product is CASSSPPVAGSPNEQFF.

This clone was counted only a few times. The CDR3 DNA reads as TGTGCCAGCAGTTTCGAGACAGGCTCCCTACTCTCTGGGGCCAACGTCCTGACTTTC. Translation: CASSFETGSLLSGANVLTF. The gene calls are TRBV28 and TRBJ2-6; possibly TRBD1 for D (6 bases). The CDR3 contains 19 residues. Germline loops: CDR1 MDHEN, CDR2 SYDVKM. Trimming removed 3 bases from V and 0 bases from J, with 18 bases in between.

Comment on this clone: At the DNA level, this CDR3 is encoded by other sequences in the same sample as well. Here the CDR3 DNA reads TGTGCCAGCACCTACATGTGGACGGAGGCTTTCTTT. The encoded protein is CASTYMWTEAFF. The chain combines TRBV6-6 with TRBJ1-1; D gene uncertain. Germline V gene sequence: CDR1 MNHNY, CDR2 SVGAGI (reference sequence). There are 12 residues in the CDR3. V gave up 7 bases and J gave up 11 bases, with 17 bases separating them.

In its sample, this clone was seen a few times. CDR3 residues: CSAGSIYGYTF. CDR3 nucleotides: TGCAGTGCGGGCAGTATCTATGGCTACACCTTC. This rearrangement joins TRBV20-1 to TRBJ1-2; D is undetermined. The CDR3 runs 11 residues. V was pared by 6 bases and J by 4 bases, with 9 bases between. CDR1 is DFQATT and CDR2 is SNEGSKA in the germline V gene (reference sequence).

J is TRBJ2-2 and V is TRBV10-3; no definite D call. Germline CDR1 ENHRY, CDR2 SYGVKD. Between the trimmed V and J ends, which lost 4 bases and 7 bases, there was a span of 10 bases. CDR3 length equals 13 residues. The CDR3 reads CAISGTMYGELFF. The CDR3 bases are TGTGCCATCAGTGGTACGATGTACGGGGAGCTGTTTTTT.

The chain has TRBV5-1 and TRBJ2-5; D is ambiguous. Between the trimmed V and J ends, which lost 5 bases and 2 bases, there was a span of 13 bases. Germline CDR1 reads SGHRS; CDR2 reads YFSETQ. CDR3 length: 14 residues. This chain's CDR3 is CASRAAAQQETQYF. The CDR3 DNA sequence: TGCGCCAGCAGGGCCGCGGCGCAACAAGAGACCCAGTACTTC.

This clone has only a few counts. The rearrangement uses TRBV5-6 and TRBJ1-4; the D gene is possibly TRBD1 (5 bases). With 0 bases removed from V and 5 bases from J, the gap between germline ends came to 11 bases. There are 15 residues in the CDR3. Germline-derived CDR1 and CDR2 are SGHDT and YYEEEE. CDR3 DNA: TGTGCCAGCAGCTTGGAGGGTTGGGGCAATGAAAAACTGTTTTTT. It codes for CASSLEGWGNEKLFF.

Only a few counts were recorded for this clone. Its ends do not fully match the called genes, so a read error is possible. The rearrangement links TRBV2 to TRBJ2-5; 9 bases are shared with TRBD1. The CDR3 runs 11 residues. Germline-derived CDR1 and CDR2 are SNHLY and FYNNEI. CDR3 DNA: TGTGCCACCCGGGACAGGGCCCGCCGCCACTTC. Amino acid sequence: CATRDRARRHF.

This clone was counted a few times. The CDR3 loop reads CATQQTRRGLTEAFF. The CDR3 coding sequence is TGTGCCACACAACAGACTCGCCGGGGGCTTACTGAAGCTTTCTTT. The chain joins TRBV5-6 to TRBJ1-1, with a weak D call TRBD1 (6 bases). Germline V gene sequence: CDR1 SGHDT, CDR2 YYEEEE. The germline V and J ends were trimmed by 9 bases and 5 bases, with 23 bases remaining between them. The CDR3 runs to 15 residues.